This T cell receptor (beta chain) stems from a study of beta chain features in type 1 diabetes. Whole-study results and caveats: All four CD4+ subsets of Type 1 diabetes patients contained TCRB CDR3s that were moderately but significantly shorter.

The authors sorted CD4+ naive, central memory, regulatory and stem cell-like memory cells via CD45RO/CCR7/CD25/CD127/CD95/CD27. This CDR3 region has 11 residues. V lost 4 bases, J lost 11 bases, and 9 bases lay in between. CDR1 is SNHLY and CDR2 is FYNNEI in the germline V gene. This clone was seen more than once but under ten times. Its specificity is not known. The sequenced template was cDNA made from the entire isolated RNA. Libraries were prepared by immunoSEQ multiplex PCR; TCRdb keeps only in-frame clonotypes and omits some of them. The data hold approximately 360,000 clones, with around 12% observed a single time.

The clonotype originates from a woman under 30 with type 1 diabetes. This sequence joins TRBV2 and TRBJ1-5, with D unresolved. Sequencing used naive CD4+ T cells from blood. CDR3: CASSAQQTQHF. The CDR3 bases are TGTGCCAGCAGTGCTCAACAAACCCAGCATTTT.